The clone carrying this TCR beta chain was observed a single time. The data are from a study of shared clonotypes between healthy human individuals. Germline CDR1 and CDR2: SEHNR and FQNEAQ (reference sequence). The J segment lost 5 bases and the V segment lost 1 base, leaving 11 bases of the junction unmatched. This CDR3 has 16 residues. Sequencing used immunoSEQ multiplex PCR; TCRdb keeps in-frame clones, though not all of them. The sample consists of fewer than 600,000 clones, around 77% of them appearing once. V and J are TRBV7-9 and TRBJ2-7; 7 nucleotides align to TRBD2. The sequencing sample was made of PBMCs. This clonotype was sampled from a woman aged 40 to 49 in good health. Some clones in this sample may be carry-over from other donors' samples. The CDR3 DNA follows: TGTGCCAGCAGCTTAGTATTTGGCGGGAGTGTCGACGAGCAGTACTTC. The encoded protein is CASSLVFGGSVDEQYF.